This TCR beta chain was recovered during a study of T cell responses to AZD1222 COVID-19 vaccine. Germline V gene data show CDR1 as SGHDT and CDR2 as YYEEEE. V lost 4 bases and J 6 bases, leaving 10 bases between the germline ends. The CDR3 extends over 12 amino acids. The repertoire was sequenced with immunoSEQ multiplex PCR; TCRdb's copy has only in-frame clones and lacks some. The sample contains under 95,000 clones, under 95% of which appear only once. Study observations and caveats: At 160-218 and 743-854, vaccine-associated CD4 TCRs were dominant, and they spanned spike.

Points on this clone: Its antigen is currently unknown.

The rearrangement uses TRBV5-6 and TRBJ1-2; no clear D. This receptor was taken from an adult in good health. This specimen was peripheral blood, taken on day 0 of AZD1222 vaccination. CDR3 protein: CASSPTMNGYTF. The CDR3 DNA reads as TGTGCCAGCAGCCCCACGATGAATGGCTACACCTTC.